This TCR beta chain was identified during a study of control samples from healthy donors and cancer patients. Produced via immunoSEQ multiplex PCR; TCRdb's table is partial and in-frame only. The table lists about 84,000 clones, 70% to 85% of them singletons, with approximately 10% in the top ten. This clone was found a few times. Trimming took off 4 bases at V and 3 bases at J, with 10 bases between the two ends. CDR1 and CDR2 from the germline V gene are SGHRS and YFSETQ. The CDR3 has 14 residues. The chain employs TRBV5-1 and TRBJ1-4; D unclear. The receptor comes from a man between 60 and 70 years old with head and neck cancer. The material sequenced was PBMCs. CDR3 sequence: CASSSGRPNEKLFF. CDR3 coding DNA: TGCGCCAGCAGCAGCGGGCGGCCTAATGAAAAACTGTTTTTT.